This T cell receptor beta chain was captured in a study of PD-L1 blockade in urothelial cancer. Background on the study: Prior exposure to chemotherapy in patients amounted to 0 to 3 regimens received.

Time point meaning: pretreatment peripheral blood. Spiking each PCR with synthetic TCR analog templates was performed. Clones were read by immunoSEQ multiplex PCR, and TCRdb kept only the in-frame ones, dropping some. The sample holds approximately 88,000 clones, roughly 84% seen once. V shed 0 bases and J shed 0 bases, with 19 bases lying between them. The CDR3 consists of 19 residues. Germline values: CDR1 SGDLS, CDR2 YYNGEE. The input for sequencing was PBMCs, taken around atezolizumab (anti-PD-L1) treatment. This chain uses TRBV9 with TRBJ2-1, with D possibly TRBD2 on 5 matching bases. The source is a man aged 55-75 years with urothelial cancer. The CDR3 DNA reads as TGTGCCAGCAGCGTAGGGATTGGGAGCTCTCGCGGCTCCTACAATGAGCAGTTCTTC. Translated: CASSVGIGSSRGSYNEQFF.